This T cell receptor beta chain was sequenced for a study of blood T cell repertoires in COVID-19. Assay: immunoSEQ multiplex PCR; the TCRdb copy retains only in-frame clones and omits some. The sample lists approximately 170,000 clones, roughly four fifths seen once, with approximately 11% in the top ten. CDR1 and CDR2 from the germline V gene are SGHRS and YFSETQ. V was clipped by 1 base and J by 6 bases, with 10 bases between them. CDR3 size: 14 residues. The chain is built from TRBV5-1 and TRBJ1-4; a possible D gene is TRBD1 (6 bases). The TCR originated in a man aged 70-80 years with active or convalescent COVID-19. Sequencing input: peripheral blood. The chain's CDR3 is CASSLWGQDEKLFF. In DNA, the CDR3 is TGCGCCAGCAGCTTGTGGGGGCAGGATGAAAAACTGTTTTTT. The complete variable domain, with remaining parts taken from reference TRBV5-1 and TRBJ1-4, reads KAGVTQTPRYLIKTRGQQVTLSCSPISGHRSVSWYQQTPGQGLQFLFEYFSETQRNKGNFPGRFSGRQFSNSRSEMNVSTLELGDSALYLCASSLWGQDEKLFFGSGTQLSVL.